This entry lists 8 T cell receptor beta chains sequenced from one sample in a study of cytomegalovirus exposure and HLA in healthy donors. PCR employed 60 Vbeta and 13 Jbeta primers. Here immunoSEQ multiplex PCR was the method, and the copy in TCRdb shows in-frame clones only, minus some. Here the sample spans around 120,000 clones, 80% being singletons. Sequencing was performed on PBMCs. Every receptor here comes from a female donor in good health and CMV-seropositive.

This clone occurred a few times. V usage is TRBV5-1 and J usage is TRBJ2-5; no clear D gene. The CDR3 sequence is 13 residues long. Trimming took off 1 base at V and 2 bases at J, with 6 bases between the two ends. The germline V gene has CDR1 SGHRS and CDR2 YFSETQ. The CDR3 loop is CASSLILQETQYF. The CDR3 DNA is TGCGCCAGCAGCTTGATACTTCAAGAGACCCAGTACTTC.

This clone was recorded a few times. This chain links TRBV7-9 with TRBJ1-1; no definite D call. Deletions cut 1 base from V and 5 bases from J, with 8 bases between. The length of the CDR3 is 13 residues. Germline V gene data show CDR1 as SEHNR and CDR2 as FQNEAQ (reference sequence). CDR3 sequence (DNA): TGTGCCAGCAGCTTAGAAGGGAGAACTGAAGCTTTCTTT. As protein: CASSLEGRTEAFF. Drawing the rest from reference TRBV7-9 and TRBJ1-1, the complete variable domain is DTGVSQNPRHKITKRGQNVTFRCDPISEHNRLYWYRQTLGQGPEFLTYFQNEAQLEKSRLLSDRFSAERPKGSFSTLEIQRTEQGDSAMYLCASSLEGRTEAFFGQGTRLTVV.

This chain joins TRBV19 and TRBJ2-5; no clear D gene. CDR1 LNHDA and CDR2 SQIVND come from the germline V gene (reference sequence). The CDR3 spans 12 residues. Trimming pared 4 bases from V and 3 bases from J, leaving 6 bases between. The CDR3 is CASSTVEETQYF. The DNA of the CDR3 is TGTGCCAGTAGTACAGTGGAAGAGACCCAGTACTTC.

The CDR3 DNA reads TGTGCCAGCAGCTTGGGACAGGGCCCAGCCCCTGAAGCTTTCTTT. As protein: CASSLGQGPAPEAFF. This chain joins TRBV7-9 and TRBJ1-1, with 9 bases identical to TRBD1. Trimming cost V 3 bases and J 6 bases; bases outside gene matches: 8. CDR3 length equals 15 residues. Looked up from germline, CDR1 is SEHNR and CDR2 is FQNEAQ (reference sequence).

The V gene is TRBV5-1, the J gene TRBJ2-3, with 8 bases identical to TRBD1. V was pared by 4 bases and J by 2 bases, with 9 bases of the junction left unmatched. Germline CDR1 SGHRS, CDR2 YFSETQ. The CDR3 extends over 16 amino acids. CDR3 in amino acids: CASSPGQGWLTDTQYF. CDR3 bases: TGCGCCAGCAGCCCAGGACAGGGATGGCTCACAGATACGCAGTATTTT.

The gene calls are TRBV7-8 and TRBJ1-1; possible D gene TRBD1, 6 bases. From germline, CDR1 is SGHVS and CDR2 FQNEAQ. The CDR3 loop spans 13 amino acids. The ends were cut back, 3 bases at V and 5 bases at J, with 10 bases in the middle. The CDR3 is CASSFTGRTEAFF. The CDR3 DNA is TGTGCCAGCAGCTTTACAGGGAGAACTGAAGCTTTCTTT.

DNA of the CDR3: TGCGCCAGCAGCTGGGCACCAGGGAGGGACGAGCAGTACTTC. Its translation is CASSWAPGRDEQYF. The chain is built from TRBV5-1 and TRBJ2-7; the match to TRBD2 covers 7 bases. This CDR3 contains 14 residues. Trimming removed 3 bases from V and 5 bases from J; junction bases left unmatched: 8. CDR1 and CDR2 from the germline V gene are SGHRS and YFSETQ.

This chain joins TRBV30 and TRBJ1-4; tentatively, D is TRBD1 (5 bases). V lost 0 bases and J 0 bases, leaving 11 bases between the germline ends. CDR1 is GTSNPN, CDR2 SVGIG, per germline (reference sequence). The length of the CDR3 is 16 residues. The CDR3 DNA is TGTGCCTGGAGTGTCACAGGATCTGCAACTAATGAAAAACTGTTTTTT. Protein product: CAWSVTGSATNEKLFF.